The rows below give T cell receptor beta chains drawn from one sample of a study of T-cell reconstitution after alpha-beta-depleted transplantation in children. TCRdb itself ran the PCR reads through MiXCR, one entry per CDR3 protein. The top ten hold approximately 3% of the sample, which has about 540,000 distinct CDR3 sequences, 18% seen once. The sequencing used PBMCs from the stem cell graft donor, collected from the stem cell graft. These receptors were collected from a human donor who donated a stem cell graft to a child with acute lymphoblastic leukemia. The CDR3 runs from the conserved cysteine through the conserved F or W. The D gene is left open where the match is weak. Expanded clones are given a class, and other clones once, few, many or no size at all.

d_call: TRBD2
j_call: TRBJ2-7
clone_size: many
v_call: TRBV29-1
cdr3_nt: TGCAGCGCGACTAGCGGGGGCTACGAGCAGTACTTC
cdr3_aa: CSATSGGYEQYF

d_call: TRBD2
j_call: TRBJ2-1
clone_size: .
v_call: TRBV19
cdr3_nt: TGTGCCAGGATCACGGGACTAGAGGCGGATGAGCAGTTCTTC
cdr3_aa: CARITGLEADEQFF

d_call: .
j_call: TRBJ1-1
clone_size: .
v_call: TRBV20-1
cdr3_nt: TGCAGTTGGTTAGGGAACACTGAAGCTTTCTTT
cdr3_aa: CSWLGNTEAFF

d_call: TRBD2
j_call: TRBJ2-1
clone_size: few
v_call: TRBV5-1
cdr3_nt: TGCGCCAGCAGCCCCGGTCTAGCGGGAGAACCGAGCTCCTACAATGAGCAGTTCTTC
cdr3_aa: CASSPGLAGEPSSYNEQFF

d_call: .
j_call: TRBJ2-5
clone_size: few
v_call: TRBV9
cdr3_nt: TGTGCCAGCAGCGTAGGGGGTCAGGGAGAGACCCAGTACTTC
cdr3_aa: CASSVGGQGETQYF

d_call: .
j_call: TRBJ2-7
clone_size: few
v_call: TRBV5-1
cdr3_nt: TGCGCCAGCAGCCCACCTGGGCTAGAGTCCTACGAGCAGTACTTC
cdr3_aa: CASSPPGLESYEQYF

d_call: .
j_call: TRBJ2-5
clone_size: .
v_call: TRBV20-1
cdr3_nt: TGCAGTGCTAGAAGGATACGGGAGGAGACCCAGTACTTC
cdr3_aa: CSARRIREETQYF

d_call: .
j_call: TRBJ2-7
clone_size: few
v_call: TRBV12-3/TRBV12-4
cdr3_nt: TGTGCCAGCAGCCGAGGGGCGGGATACCGCTACGAGCAGTACTTC
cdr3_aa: CASSRGAGYRYEQYF

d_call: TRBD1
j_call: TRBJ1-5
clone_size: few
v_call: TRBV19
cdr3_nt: TGTGCCAGTAGTACCATCACAGGGGTGAGCAATCAGCCCCAGCATTTT
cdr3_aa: CASSTITGVSNQPQHF

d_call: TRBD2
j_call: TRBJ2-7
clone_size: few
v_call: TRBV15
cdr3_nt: TGTGCCACCAGCCGACCTCTTCCGGGAGGCAGAGAGCAGTACTTC
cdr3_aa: CATSRPLPGGREQYF

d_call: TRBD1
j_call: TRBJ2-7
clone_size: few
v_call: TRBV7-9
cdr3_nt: TGTGCCAGCAGCTTCCTGGGACAGATGCTACGGGAGCAGTACTTC
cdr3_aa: CASSFLGQMLREQYF

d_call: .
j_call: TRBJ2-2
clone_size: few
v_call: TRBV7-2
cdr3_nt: TGTGCCAGCAGCCCTTGGCGGGGGAACACCGGGGAGCTGTTTTTT
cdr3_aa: CASSPWRGNTGELFF

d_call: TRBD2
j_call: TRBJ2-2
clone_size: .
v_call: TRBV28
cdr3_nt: TGTGCCAGCAGTCTTGGGACTGGCGGGAGGGCCTGGAGGCTGTTTTTT
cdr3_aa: CASSLGTGGRAWRLFF

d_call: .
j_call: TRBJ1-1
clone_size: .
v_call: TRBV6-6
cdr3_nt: TGTGCCAGCAGTTACGCAGGGTACACTGAAGCTTTCTTT
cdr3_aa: CASSYAGYTEAFF

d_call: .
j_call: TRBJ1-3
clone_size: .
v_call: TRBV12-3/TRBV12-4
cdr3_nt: TGTGCCAGCAGGAATCCCGAGGGACGAGGAAACACCATATATTTT
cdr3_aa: CASRNPEGRGNTIYF

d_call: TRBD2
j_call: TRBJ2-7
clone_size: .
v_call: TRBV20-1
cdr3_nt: TGCAGTGCTAGAGATCTATGGGAAAATAGCGGGAGGGGCGAGCAGTACTTC
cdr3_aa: CSARDLWENSGRGEQYF

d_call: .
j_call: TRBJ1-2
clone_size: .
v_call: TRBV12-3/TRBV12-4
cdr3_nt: TGTGCCACCTTCGAGGTGGACCCTAACTATGGCTACACCTTC
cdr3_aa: CATFEVDPNYGYTF

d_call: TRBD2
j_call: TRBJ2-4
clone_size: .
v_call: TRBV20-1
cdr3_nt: TGCAGTGCTAGTCGTGGGGCTAGCGGGAGCCAAAACATTCAGTACTTC
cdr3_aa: CSASRGASGSQNIQYF

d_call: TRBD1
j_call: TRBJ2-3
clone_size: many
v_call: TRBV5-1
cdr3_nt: TGCGCCAGCACGAGGGACAGGGCCCAGTATTTT
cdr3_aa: CASTRDRAQYF

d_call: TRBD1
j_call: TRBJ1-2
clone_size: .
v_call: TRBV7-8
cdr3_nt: TGTGCCAGCAGCCCTAGGGTAGGACGGCAGGGGGTGCGAGGCTACACCTTC
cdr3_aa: CASSPRVGRQGVRGYTF

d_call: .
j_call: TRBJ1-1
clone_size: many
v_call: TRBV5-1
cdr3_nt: TGCGCCAGCAGCTTGGAGCCCACCATGAACACTGAAGCTTTCTTT
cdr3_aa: CASSLEPTMNTEAFF

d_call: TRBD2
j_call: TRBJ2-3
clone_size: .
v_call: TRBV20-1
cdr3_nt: TGCAGTGCTAGGGGCCTAGCGGGCAAAAACACAGATACGCAGTATTTT
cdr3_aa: CSARGLAGKNTDTQYF

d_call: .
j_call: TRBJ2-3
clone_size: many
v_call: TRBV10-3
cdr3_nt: TGTGCCATCAGTGGGGACGGAGATACGCAGTATTTT
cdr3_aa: CAISGDGDTQYF

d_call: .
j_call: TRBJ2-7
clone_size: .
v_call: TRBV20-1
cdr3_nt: TGCAGTGCTAGGCAACTAGCCCGCTACGAGCAGTACTTC
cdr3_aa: CSARQLARYEQYF

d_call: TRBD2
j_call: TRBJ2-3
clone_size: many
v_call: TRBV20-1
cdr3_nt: TGCAGTGCTGCCCGGACTAGCGGGAGGGCTAGCGATACGCAGTATTTT
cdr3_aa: CSAARTSGRASDTQYF

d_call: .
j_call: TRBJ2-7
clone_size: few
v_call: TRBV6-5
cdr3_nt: TGTGCCAGCAGTTACAGCGACGGGTACGAGCAGTACTTC
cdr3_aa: CASSYSDGYEQYF

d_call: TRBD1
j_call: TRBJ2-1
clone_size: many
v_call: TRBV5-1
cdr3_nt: TGCGCCAGCAGCTGGGACAGGTCATCCTACAATGAGCAGTTCTTC
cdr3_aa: CASSWDRSSYNEQFF

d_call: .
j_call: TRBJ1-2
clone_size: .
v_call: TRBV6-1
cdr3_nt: TGTGCCAGCAACCACCCCGGGACGGGACGTCACACCTTC
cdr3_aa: CASNHPGTGRHTF

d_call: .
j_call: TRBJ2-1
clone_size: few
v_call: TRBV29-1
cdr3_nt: TGCAGCGTTGCCAGGGGCTACAATGAGCAGTTCTTC
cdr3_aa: CSVARGYNEQFF

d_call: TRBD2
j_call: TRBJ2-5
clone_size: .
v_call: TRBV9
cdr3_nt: TGTGCCAGCAGCGCCGGAGGGACTAGCGGAACCCAAGAGACCCAGTACTTC
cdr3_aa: CASSAGGTSGTQETQYF

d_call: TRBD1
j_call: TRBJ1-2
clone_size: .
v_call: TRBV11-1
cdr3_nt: TGTGCCAGCAGCCAGTCAGTGAGGGGGCGAGGTGGCTACACCTTC
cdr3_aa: CASSQSVRGRGGYTF

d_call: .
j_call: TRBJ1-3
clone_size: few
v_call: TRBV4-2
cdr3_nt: TGTGCCAGCAGCCCCAGAGGATACACCATATATTTT
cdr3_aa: CASSPRGYTIYF

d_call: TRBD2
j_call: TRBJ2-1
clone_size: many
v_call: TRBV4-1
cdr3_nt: TGCGCCAGCAGCCATACTAGCGGGAGTCTCTACAATGAGCAGTTCTTC
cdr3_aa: CASSHTSGSLYNEQFF

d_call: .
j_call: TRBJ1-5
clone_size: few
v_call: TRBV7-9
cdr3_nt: TGTGCCAGCAGCTTAGACACAGGGTACGGTCAGCCCCAGCATTTT
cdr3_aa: CASSLDTGYGQPQHF

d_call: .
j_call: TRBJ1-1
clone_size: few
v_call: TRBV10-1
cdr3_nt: TGCGCCAGCAGTGGAGTTAAGGGGTTCACTGAAGCTTTCTTT
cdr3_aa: CASSGVKGFTEAFF

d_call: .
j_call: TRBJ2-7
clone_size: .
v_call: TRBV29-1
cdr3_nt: TGCAGCGTTGTGCCCCGACAGGGAGGCGAGCAGTACTTC
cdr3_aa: CSVVPRQGGEQYF

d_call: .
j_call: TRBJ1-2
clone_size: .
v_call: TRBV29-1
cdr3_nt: TGCAGCGTTGGGCAGGGAAGCCTTGTCGATGGCTACACCTTC
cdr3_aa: CSVGQGSLVDGYTF

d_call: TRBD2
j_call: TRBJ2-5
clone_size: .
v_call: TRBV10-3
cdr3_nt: TGTGCCATCAGCCCCAGGACTAGCGGGAGGGGGTTGGAGACCCAGTACTTC
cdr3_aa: CAISPRTSGRGLETQYF

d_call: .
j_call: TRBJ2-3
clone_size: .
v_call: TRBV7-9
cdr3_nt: TGTGCCAGCAGCTTATCCCCGGGGGGCACAGATACGCAGTATTTT
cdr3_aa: CASSLSPGGTDTQYF

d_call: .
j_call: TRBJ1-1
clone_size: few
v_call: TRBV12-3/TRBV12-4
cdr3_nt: TGTGCCAGCAGTTCCCTGACGCGCGAAGCTTTCTTT
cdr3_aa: CASSSLTREAFF

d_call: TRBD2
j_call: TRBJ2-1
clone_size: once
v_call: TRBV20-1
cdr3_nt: TGCAGTGCTAGAGATGGGGCTAGCGGGAGTCCACAGTTCTTC
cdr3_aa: CSARDGASGSPQFF